Listed here are 16 T cell receptor beta chains from one sample, sequenced in a study of T cell clonality in common variable immunodeficiency. Generated by immunoSEQ multiplex PCR, the TCRdb table keeps only in-frame clones and is missing some. The table records some 40,000 clones without singletons, the ten largest covering about 0.68%. The source material was peripheral blood mononuclear cells. The receptors here all came from a person between 18 and 75 years old in good health.

This clone was detected many times. Sequencing ends 3 residues short of the CDR3 end; the germline J gene provides the rest. The chain uses TRBV19 and TRBJ2-7, with D maybe TRBD1 (5 bases). The germline V gene encodes CDR1 LNHDA and CDR2 SQIVND (reference sequence). V shed 4 bases and J shed 4 bases, with 17 bases lying between them. This CDR3 has 15 residues. CDR3 region: CASSNDPTRGYEQYF. The part of the CDR3 DNA that was read is TGTGCCAGTAGTAACGATCCAACAAGGGGTTACGAG.

In this sample, this clone turned up many times. The missing CDR3 end, 3 residues past where the read stops, is filled in from the germline J gene. V and J are TRBV20-1 and TRBJ2-1; the D gene is possibly TRBD1 (5 bases). The CDR3 is made up of 15 amino acids. Trimming cost V 0 bases and J 0 bases, with 9 bases left between them. Per germline, CDR1 DFQATT and CDR2 SNEGSKA (reference sequence). CDR3 region: CSARDPGYSYNEQFF. CDR3 DNA (partial): TGCAGTGCTAGAGATCCAGGGTACTCCTACAATGAG.

This clone occurred many times. The CDR3 extends 3 residues past the end of the read, so its final part is completed from the germline J gene. V is TRBV7-9 and J is TRBJ2-6; D call uncertain. The CDR3 sequence is 15 residues long. Trimming shortened V by 2 bases and J by 0 bases, and 5 bases separated the two germline ends. CDR1 is SEHNR, CDR2 FQNEAQ, per germline (reference sequence). CDR3: CASSLLNSGANVLTF. CDR3 DNA (partial): TGTGCCAGCAGCTTATTAAACTCTGGGGCCAACGTC.

This clone has a count of ten or more. Read data end 3 residues before the CDR3 end; the end is taken from the germline J gene. The rearrangement uses TRBV11-3 and TRBJ2-1; unclear D gene. CDR1 is SGHNT, CDR2 YENEEA, per germline. This CDR3 is 15 amino acids long. V lost 2 bases and J lost 3, with 11 bases in between. The CDR3 region is CASSLTPEFYNEQFF. The CDR3 bases that were read are TGTGCCAGCAGCTTAACTCCCGAGTTCTACAATGAG.

This clone was detected ten times or more. The read ends 3 residues early relative to the CDR3; the germline J gene fills the gap. The chain employs TRBV19 and TRBJ2-7; weak D call: TRBD1 (6 bases). Between the trimmed V and J ends, which lost 4 bases and 2 bases, there was a span of 12 bases. CDR1 LNHDA and CDR2 SQIVND come from the germline V gene (reference sequence). This CDR3 is built from 14 residues. This CDR3 reads CASSTSTGTYEQYF. The sequenced part of the CDR3 DNA is TGTGCCAGTAGTACCTCGACAGGAACCTACGAG.

This clone has ten or more counts. The CDR3 end lies 3 residues beyond the end of the read and is filled in from the germline J gene. The V and J genes are TRBV5-8 and TRBJ2-1; D not certain. V lost 0 bases and J lost 6, with 7 bases in between. This CDR3 region has 13 residues. The germline V gene has CDR1 SGHTS and CDR2 YDEGEE. The CDR3 is CASSLDSVNEQFF. The sequenced part of the CDR3 DNA is TGTGCCAGCAGCTTGGATTCAGTCAATGAG. The full variable domain, rest sourced from reference TRBV5-8 and TRBJ2-1, is EAGVTQSPTHLIKTRGQQATLRCSPISGHTSVYWYQQALGLGLQFLLWYDEGEERNRGNFPPRFSGRQFPNYSSELNVNALELEDSALYLCASSLDSVNEQFFGPGTRLTVL.

This clone was found many times. The missing CDR3 end, 3 residues past where the read stops, is filled in from the germline J gene. The chain combines TRBV5-4 with TRBJ2-5; maybe TRBD1 (5 bases). The CDR3 loop spans 12 amino acids. Deletions cut 4 bases from V and 7 bases from J, with 11 bases between. Looked up from germline, CDR1 is SGHNT and CDR2 is YYREEE (reference sequence). CDR3 bases read: TGTGCCAGCAGCCCAGGGAAAGGGACC. This translates into CASSPGKGT. The whole CDR3 reads CASSPGKGTQYF.

Many counts were recorded for this clone. The CDR3 is cut off 3 residues early in the read; its end comes from the germline J gene. The rearrangement joins TRBV12-3 or TRBV12-4 to TRBJ2-7, with 12 nucleotides matching TRBD1. CDR3 length: 15 amino acids. With V trimmed by 5 bases and J by 4 bases, 6 bases remained unmatched. The CDR3 DNA, read in part, is TGTGCCAGCAGTCTGACGGGACAGGGGGCTTACGAG. It encodes CASSLTGQGAYE. The full CDR3 is CASSLTGQGAYEQYF.

This clone was seen many times. The missing CDR3 end, 3 residues past where the read stops, is filled in from the germline J gene. The gene calls are TRBV19 and TRBJ1-4; no firm D call. Germline loops: CDR1 LNHDA, CDR2 SQIVND (reference sequence). The CDR3 has 14 residues. Trimming shortened V by 2 bases and J by 4 bases, and 8 bases separated the two germline ends. Incomplete CDR3 DNA: TGTGCCAGTAGTATATTACAAAATAATGAAAAA. Its protein product is CASSILQNNEK. The full-length CDR3 reads as CASSILQNNEKLFF. Filled out from reference TRBV19 and TRBJ1-4, the complete variable domain reads DGGITQSPKYLFRKEGQNVTLSCEQNLNHDAMYWYRQDPGQGLRLIYYSQIVNDFQKGDIAEGYSVSREKKESFPLTVTSAQKNPTAFYLCASSILQNNEKLFFGSGTQLSVL.

The table lists this clone with many counts. With the read ending 3 residues before the CDR3 end, the germline J gene is used to fill in that end. V is TRBV12-3 or TRBV12-4 and J is TRBJ2-1, with 9 nucleotides matching TRBD2. The V gene end was trimmed by 7 bases and the J gene end by 4 bases; junction bases not matched to a gene: 14. CDR3 size: 17 residues. The CDR3 loop reads CASMLTRLAGKYNEQFF. CDR3 bases read: TGTGCCAGCATGCTGACTAGGCTAGCGGGGAAATACAATGAG.

This clone was counted at least ten times. Read data end 3 residues before the CDR3 end; the end is taken from the germline J gene. V gene TRBV7-8 combines with J gene TRBJ2-7; TRBD1 might be the D (6 bases). The CDR3 has 13 amino acids. Trimming cost V 4 bases and J 2 bases, with 9 bases left between them. The germline gives CDR1 SGHVS, CDR2 FQNEAQ. The sequenced CDR3 bases are TGTGCCAGCAGCTCTGGACAGACCTACGAG. It encodes CASSSGQTYE. The full CDR3 reads CASSSGQTYEQYF.

In its sample, this clone was seen many times. Read data end 3 residues before the CDR3 end; the end is taken from the germline J gene. The V and J genes are TRBV5-6 and TRBJ1-1; perhaps TRBD1 as D (6 bases). The germline V gene has CDR1 SGHDT and CDR2 YYEEEE. The V gene lost 6 bases and the J gene lost 0 bases, with 15 bases spanning the gap. The length of the CDR3 is 15 residues. CDR3 bases read: TGTGCCAGCAAAAGAGATGAGGGGGTGAACACTGAA. It is translated as CASKRDEGVNTE. The entire CDR3 protein reads CASKRDEGVNTEAFF.

This clone was recorded many times. The CDR3 end lies 3 residues beyond the end of the read and is filled in from the germline J gene. This chain links TRBV6-1 with TRBJ1-5, with D possibly matching TRBD1 (6 bases). From germline, CDR1 is MNHNS and CDR2 SASEGT. Deletions cut 4 bases from V and 3 bases from J, with 10 bases between. CDR3 length: 14 residues. The CDR3 sequence: CASSGRDTNQPQHF. The sequenced CDR3 bases are TGTGCCAGCAGTGGCCGGGACACCAATCAGCCC.

This clone was observed many times. The sequenced fragment ends 3 residues before the CDR3 boundary, so the rest is inferred from the germline J gene. The chain links TRBV6-4 to TRBJ2-1; 15 nucleotides align to TRBD2. Trimming removed 4 bases from V and 2 bases from J; junction bases left unmatched: 0. This CDR3 is built from 16 residues. Germline loops: CDR1 MRHNA, CDR2 SNTAGT. The sequenced part of the CDR3 DNA is TGTGCCAGCAGTGGGACTAGCGGGGGGGCCTACAATGAG. Its protein is CASSGTSGGAYNE. The full CDR3 protein is CASSGTSGGAYNEQFF.

This clone was seen many times. The read ends 3 residues before the CDR3 terminus; that terminus is restored from the germline J gene. The chain joins TRBV29-1 to TRBJ1-1; 10 nucleotides align to TRBD1. Looked up from germline, CDR1 is SQVTM and CDR2 is ANQGSEA. V was clipped by 7 bases and J by 6 bases; unmatched bases: 5. The CDR3 is made up of 12 amino acids. The CDR3 sequence is CSGQGAPAEAFF. The sequenced part of the CDR3 DNA is TGCAGCGGACAGGGGGCGCCGGCTGAA.

This clone was detected many times. CDR3 sequence reads: CAISQTSEGGYYNEQFF. The sequenced part of the CDR3 DNA is TGTGCCATCAGCCAAACCTCGGAAGGGGGATACTACAATGAG. This rearrangement joins TRBV10-3 to TRBJ2-1, with TRBD1 as a possible D gene (6 bases). The CDR3 end lies 3 residues beyond the end of the read and is filled in from the germline J gene. The length of the CDR3 is 17 residues. V was trimmed by 6 bases and J by 3 bases, leaving 21 bases between them. The germline V gene encodes CDR1 ENHRY and CDR2 SYGVKD.